This T cell receptor beta chain was documented in a study of cytomegalovirus exposure and HLA in healthy donors. Study background: Around 81% of 350 to 400 genotyped donors fell in the Caucasian-associated ancestry cluster.

A note on this clone: The antigen is unknown.

Trimming took 1 base from V and 0 from J, leaving 11 bases between them. The CDR3 is 16 amino acids. Germline V gene data show CDR1 as LGHNA and CDR2 as YSLEER. Study-level results: Three chains tied to CMV proved CMV antigen-specific in vitro.

Researchers ran the PCR with 60 Vbeta and 13 Jbeta primers. Data came from immunoSEQ multiplex PCR; TCRdb stores just in-frame clones and leaves some out. With about 60,000 clones in the sample, the ten largest clones hold approximately 8.9%. What was sequenced was PBMCs. J is TRBJ2-3 and V is TRBV4-3; D might be TRBD1 (6 bases). This TCR derives from a man between 45 and 60 years old in good health and CMV-seropositive. CDR3 loop: CASSQGQVTSTDTQYF. The CDR3, as DNA: TGCGCCAGCAGCCAAGGACAGGTCACTAGCACAGATACGCAGTATTTT.